This entry lists 12 T cell receptor beta chains sequenced from one sample in a study of shared clonotypes between healthy human individuals. Naive CD8 populations comprised CD45RO-negative cells positively selected for CCR7, excluding terminally differentiated effector memory CD45RA+ cells. Profiled with immunoSEQ multiplex PCR; TCRdb holds only in-frame clones, not every one. This sample has roughly 2 million clones, with about 95% found just once. The source material was naive CD8+ T cells sorted from blood. The receptors were sampled from a young man in good health.

Concerning this clone: This specimen includes other DNA sequences encoding the same CDR3. In DNA form, the CDR3 reads TGCGCCAGCAGCCAAGGAGGGTACACCGGGGAGCTGTTTTTT. Protein sequence: CASSQGGYTGELFF. The J gene is TRBJ2-2, the V gene TRBV4-1, with a possible D match to TRBD2 (5 bases). Germline V gives CDR1 MGHRA, CDR2 YSYEKL. The CDR3 has 14 residues. The ends were cut back, 1 base at V and 3 bases at J, with 6 bases in the middle.

The chain couples TRBV4-1 to TRBJ2-5; D tentatively fits TRBD1 or TRBD2 (5 bases each). Germline V gene sequence: CDR1 MGHRA, CDR2 YSYEKL. Deletions cut 1 base from V and 4 bases from J, with 10 bases between. The CDR3 is made up of 14 amino acids. As DNA, the CDR3 is TGCGCCAGCAGCCAAGTCGAGGGGAGAGAGACCCAGTACTTC. Translated, it gives CASSQVEGRETQYF.

The chain carries TRBV9 and TRBJ2-1; 10 bases align to TRBD2. This CDR3 has 14 residues. After removal of 3 bases from V and 8 bases from J, the junction contained 5 bases not matched to a gene. Germline V gene lookup returns CDR1 SGDLS and CDR2 YYNGEE. CDR3 residues: CASSEFGLADEQFF. The CDR3 bases are TGTGCCAGCAGCGAATTTGGACTAGCGGATGAGCAGTTCTTC.

Concerning this clone itself: This sample also contains other DNA sequences that code for the same CDR3. The gene calls are TRBV29-1 and TRBJ2-5; 7 nucleotides match TRBD1. Unmatched junction bases numbered 6, after V lost 7 bases and J lost 4 bases. The CDR3 consists of 12 residues. CDR1 and CDR2 from the germline V gene are SQVTM and ANQGSEA. This chain's CDR3 is CSAWTGGETQYF. CDR3 in DNA: TGCAGCGCTTGGACAGGCGGAGAGACCCAGTACTTC.

This clone has only one observation. The rearrangement joins TRBV7-2 to TRBJ2-3, with TRBD2 identical over 7 bases. Germline V gene lookup returns CDR1 SGHTA and CDR2 FQGNSA. V was clipped by 5 bases and J by 2 bases; unmatched bases: 13. The length of the CDR3 is 17 residues. The CDR3 loop is CASSLFDFGRSTDTQYF. As DNA, the CDR3 is TGTGCCAGCAGCCTCTTTGATTTCGGGAGGTCCACAGATACGCAGTATTTT.

V and J are TRBV5-6 and TRBJ2-7; unclear D gene. V dropped 1 base and J dropped 7 bases, with 9 bases sitting between them. CDR3 length: 12 amino acids. CDR1 SGHDT and CDR2 YYEEEE come from the germline V gene. The CDR3 bases are TGTGCCAGCAGCTTGTCCAGATGGGAGCAGTACTTC. Protein product: CASSLSRWEQYF.

The chain couples TRBV6-5 to TRBJ2-1, with 10 positions matching TRBD2. This CDR3 is built from 15 residues. Unmatched junction bases numbered 5, after V lost 3 bases and J lost 6 bases. Germline CDR1 MNHEY, CDR2 SVGAGI. The CDR3 nucleotides are TGTGCCAGCAGTTATGCTCCTAGCGGGGGCAATGAGCAGTTCTTC. Its protein product is CASSYAPSGGNEQFF.

The chain couples TRBV6-6 to TRBJ2-5, with a weak D call TRBD1 (6 bases). Looked up from germline, CDR1 is MNHNY and CDR2 is SVGAGI (reference sequence). Trimming cost V 8 bases and J 5 bases, with 15 bases left between them. The CDR3 has 13 amino acids. The CDR3 DNA is TGTGCCAGCGAAATTTACCAGGGGGAGACCCAGTACTTC. Translated: CASEIYQGETQYF.

In the case of this clone: This sample includes further DNA sequences coding for the same CDR3. The rearrangement links TRBV28 to TRBJ2-1, with 7 bases matching TRBD1. The CDR3 contains 14 residues. The V and J ends lost 5 bases and 1 base, in that order; junction bases with no gene match: 2. The germline CDR1 and CDR2 sequences are MDHEN and SYDVKM. The CDR3 DNA reads TGTGCCAGCAGTGCAGGGGGTTCCTACAATGAGCAGTTCTTC. It encodes CASSAGGSYNEQFF. Using reference TRBV28 and TRBJ2-1 for the parts outside the CDR3, the full variable domain is DVKVTQSSRYLVKRTGEKVFLECVQDMDHENMFWYRQDPGLGLRLIYFSYDVKMKEKGDIPEGYSVSREKKERFSLILESASTNQTSMYLCASSAGGSYNEQFFGPGTRLTVL.

The V and J genes are TRBV11-3 and TRBJ2-6; D may be TRBD1 (6 bases). CDR1 is SGHNT and CDR2 is YENEEA in the germline V gene. The CDR3 covers 15 residues. Trimming shortened V by 3 bases and J by 1 base, and 7 bases separated the two germline ends. CDR3: CASSLTGSGANVLTF. CDR3 coding DNA: TGTGCCAGCAGCTTGACAGGATCTGGGGCCAACGTCCTGACTTTC.

The CDR3 DNA is TGTGCCTGGAAGGCGGGGGACTTAAGCAATCAGCCCCAGCATTTT. Translating it yields CAWKAGDLSNQPQHF. The rearrangement uses TRBV30 and TRBJ1-5; perhaps TRBD1 as D (5 bases). The germline V gene has CDR1 GTSNPN and CDR2 SVGIG (reference sequence). The CDR3 is made up of 15 amino acids. Trimming shortened V by 4 bases and J by 1 base, and 14 bases separated the two germline ends. The full variable domain, its missing parts supplied by reference TRBV30 and TRBJ1-5, is SQTIHQWPATLVQPVGSPLSLECTVEGTSNPNLYWYRQAAGRGLQLLFYSVGIGQISSEVPQNLSASRPQDRQFILSSKKLLLSDSGFYLCAWKAGDLSNQPQHFGDGTRLSIL.

This chain joins TRBV27 and TRBJ2-7; 11 nucleotides align to TRBD1. The ends lost 5 bases at V and 5 bases at J; junction bases unmatched: 5. The CDR3 is 14 residues long. Looked up from germline, CDR1 is MNHEY and CDR2 is SMNVEV (reference sequence). CDR3 sequence reads: CASSRTGGFDEQYF. CDR3 nucleotides: TGTGCCAGCAGTCGGACAGGGGGCTTCGACGAGCAGTACTTC.